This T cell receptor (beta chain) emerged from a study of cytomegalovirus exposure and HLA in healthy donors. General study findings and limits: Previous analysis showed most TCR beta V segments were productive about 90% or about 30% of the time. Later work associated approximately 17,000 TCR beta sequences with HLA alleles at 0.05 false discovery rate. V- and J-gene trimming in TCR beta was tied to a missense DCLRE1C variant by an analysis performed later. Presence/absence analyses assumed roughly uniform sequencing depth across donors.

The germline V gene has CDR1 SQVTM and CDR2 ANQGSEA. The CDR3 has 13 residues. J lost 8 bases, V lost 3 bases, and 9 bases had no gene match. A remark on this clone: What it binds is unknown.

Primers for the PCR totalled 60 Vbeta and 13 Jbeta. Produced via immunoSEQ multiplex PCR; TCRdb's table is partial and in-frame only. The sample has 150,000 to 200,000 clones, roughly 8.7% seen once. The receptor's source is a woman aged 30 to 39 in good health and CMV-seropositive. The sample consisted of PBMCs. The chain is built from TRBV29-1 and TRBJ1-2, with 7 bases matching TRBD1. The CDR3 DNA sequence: TGCAGCGTTGACATCGACAGGGTGGGAGGCTACACCTTC. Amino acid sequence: CSVDIDRVGGYTF.